A few counts support the clone carrying this TCR beta chain. This entry comes from a study of blood T cell repertoires in COVID-19. Authors' methods: Amplifying reference gene primers gave estimates of nucleated cell counts. TCRdb keeps only in-frame clones here, not all; method: immunoSEQ multiplex PCR. V and J calls and clone size are as listed in that table; D and trimming were resolved from the DNA. The table lists about 240,000 clones, roughly 80% of them singletons. With 7 bases removed from V and 1 base from J, the gap between germline ends came to 14 bases. Germline V CDR1 and CDR2: SGHRS, YFSETQ. The CDR3 is 15 amino acids.

This TCR came from a woman older than 75 with acute or convalescent COVID-19. The sequenced material came from peripheral blood. The chain recombines TRBV5-1 with TRBJ1-4, with a possible D match to TRBD1 (5 bases). CDR3 sequence (DNA): TGCGCCAGCGAGGCAGGGCTTGGAACTAATGAAAAACTGTTTTTT. This gives the protein CASEAGLGTNEKLFF.